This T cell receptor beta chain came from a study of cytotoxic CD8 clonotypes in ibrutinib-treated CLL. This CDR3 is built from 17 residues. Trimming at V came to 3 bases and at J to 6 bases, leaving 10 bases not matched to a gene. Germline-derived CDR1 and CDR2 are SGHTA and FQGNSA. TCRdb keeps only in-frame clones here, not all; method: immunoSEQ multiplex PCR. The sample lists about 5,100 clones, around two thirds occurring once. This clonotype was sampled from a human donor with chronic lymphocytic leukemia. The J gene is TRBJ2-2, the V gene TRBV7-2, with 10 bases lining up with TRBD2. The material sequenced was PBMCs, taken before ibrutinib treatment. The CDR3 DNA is TGTGCCAGCAGCTTCCCTAGCGGGGGCCACGGGTCCGGGGAGCTGTTTTTT. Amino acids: CASSFPSGGHGSGELFF.